This T cell receptor beta chain was obtained from a study of blood T cell repertoires in COVID-19. Study background: The United States, Italy and Spain supplied acute and convalescent COVID-19 samples.

CDR1 SGHNT and CDR2 YYREEE come from the germline V gene (reference sequence). CDR3 length: 15 amino acids. The V gene end was trimmed by 3 bases and the J gene end by 3 bases; junction bases not matched to a gene: 2. This table comes from immunoSEQ multiplex PCR, and its TCRdb copy is limited to in-frame clones, with some not included. This sample carries roughly 260,000 clones, approximately 91% of them seen once, and the ten largest clones take approximately 2.6%. This sequence originates from a person between 18 and 35 years old with COVID-19, enrolled during active disease. This chain connects TRBV5-4 to TRBJ2-1; 11 bases align to TRBD2. The sample taken for sequencing was peripheral blood. CDR3 coding DNA: TGTGCCAGCAGCTCCGGGACTAGCGGCTACAATGAGCAGTTCTTC. It codes for CASSSGTSGYNEQFF.